The clone carrying this T cell receptor (beta chain) was counted a few times. The antigen is not known. The entry originates in a study of molecular identifiers for immune sequencing clone quantification. Whole-study results and caveats: Identical TCR molecules can share a barcode, and this sharing could underestimate highly expanded clone sizes.

Methods described previously, with TCR primers listed, were used for bulk TCR libraries. MiXCR was run by TCRdb on the PCR reads, yielding one entry per CDR3 protein. The sample lists some 650,000 distinct CDR3 sequences, roughly 21% occurring once. The length of the CDR3 is 15 residues. V was shortened by 6 bases and J by 3 bases, with 15 bases between the two germline ends. This clonotype originated in a human donor in good health. Some libraries in this study had Jurkat cell RNA spiked in. The chain couples TRBV12-3 or TRBV12-4 to TRBJ2-1, with TRBD2 as a possible D gene (7 bases). The specimen sequenced was naive CD8+ T cells from blood, with Jurkat cell RNA spiked in. Subset described: FACS-sorted CD8+CD4-CCR7+CD45RA+ naive T cells. For the CDR3, the DNA is TGTGCCAGCAGCCGGGGGGACACCAACTACAATGAGCAGTTCTTC. Amino acid sequence: CASSRGDTNYNEQFF.